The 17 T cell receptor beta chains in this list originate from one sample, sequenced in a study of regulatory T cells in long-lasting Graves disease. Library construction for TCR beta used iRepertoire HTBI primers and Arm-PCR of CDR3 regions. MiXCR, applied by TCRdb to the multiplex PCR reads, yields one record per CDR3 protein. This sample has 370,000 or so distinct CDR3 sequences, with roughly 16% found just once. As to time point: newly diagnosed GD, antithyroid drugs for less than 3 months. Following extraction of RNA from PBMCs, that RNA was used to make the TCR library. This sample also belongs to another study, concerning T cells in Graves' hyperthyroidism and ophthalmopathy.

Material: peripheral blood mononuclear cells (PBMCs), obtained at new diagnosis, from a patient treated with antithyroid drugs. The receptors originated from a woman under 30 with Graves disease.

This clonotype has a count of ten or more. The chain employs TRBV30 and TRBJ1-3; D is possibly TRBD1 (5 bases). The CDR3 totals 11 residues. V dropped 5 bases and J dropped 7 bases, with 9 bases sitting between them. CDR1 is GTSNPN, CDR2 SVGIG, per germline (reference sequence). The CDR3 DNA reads TGTGCCTGGGGGCGGGGGAACACCATATATTTT. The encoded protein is CAWGRGNTIYF.

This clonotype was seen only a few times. CDR3 coding DNA: TGTGCCAGCAGCGACTCCGACGGACTCACGGGAGAACTGTTTTTT. It codes for CASSDSDGLTGELFF. V is TRBV3-1 and J is TRBJ1-4, with D uncertain. Germline assignment: CDR1 LGHDT and CDR2 YNNKEL (reference sequence). This CDR3 comprises 15 residues. V lost 5 bases to trimming and J lost 12 bases, with 22 bases between them.

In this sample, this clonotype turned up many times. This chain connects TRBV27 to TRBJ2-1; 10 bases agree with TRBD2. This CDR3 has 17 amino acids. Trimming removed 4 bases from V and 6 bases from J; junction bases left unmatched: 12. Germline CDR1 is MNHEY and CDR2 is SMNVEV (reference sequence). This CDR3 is CASSYPAGGPLSNEQFF. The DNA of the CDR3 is TGTGCCAGCAGTTACCCAGCGGGAGGGCCTCTGAGCAATGAGCAGTTCTTC.

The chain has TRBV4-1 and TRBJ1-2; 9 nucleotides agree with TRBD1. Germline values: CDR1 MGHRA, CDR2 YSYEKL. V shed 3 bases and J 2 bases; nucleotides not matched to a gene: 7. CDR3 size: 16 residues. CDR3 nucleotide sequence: TGCGCCAGCAGCCAGGCGGGACAGGGCCTAAACTATGGCTACACCTTC. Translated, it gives CASSQAGQGLNYGYTF.

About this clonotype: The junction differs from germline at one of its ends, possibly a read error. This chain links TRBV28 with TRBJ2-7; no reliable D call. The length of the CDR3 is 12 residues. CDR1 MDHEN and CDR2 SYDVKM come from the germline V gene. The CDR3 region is CTSSSYSYEQYF. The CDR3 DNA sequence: TGTACCAGCAGTTCCTACAGCTACGAGCAGTACTTC.

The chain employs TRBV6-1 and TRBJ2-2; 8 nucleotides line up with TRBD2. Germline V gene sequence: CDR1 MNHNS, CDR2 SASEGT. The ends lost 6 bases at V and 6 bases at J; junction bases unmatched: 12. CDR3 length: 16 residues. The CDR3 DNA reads TGTGCCAGCAGCCCCTCGGGGGGGGTTGGGGCCGGGGAGCTGTTTTTT. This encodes CASSPSGGVGAGELFF.

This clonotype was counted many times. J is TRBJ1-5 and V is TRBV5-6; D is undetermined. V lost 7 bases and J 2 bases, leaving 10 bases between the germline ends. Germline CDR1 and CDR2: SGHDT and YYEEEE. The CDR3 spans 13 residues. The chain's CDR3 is CASALLGNQPQHF. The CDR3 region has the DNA TGTGCCAGCGCGTTATTGGGCAATCAGCCCCAGCATTTT. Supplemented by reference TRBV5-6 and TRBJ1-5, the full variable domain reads DAGVTQSPTHLIKTRGQQVTLRCSPKSGHDTVSWYQQALGQGPQFIFQYYEEEERQRGNFPDRFSGHQFPNYSSELNVNALLLGDSALYLCASALLGNQPQHFGDGTRLSIL.

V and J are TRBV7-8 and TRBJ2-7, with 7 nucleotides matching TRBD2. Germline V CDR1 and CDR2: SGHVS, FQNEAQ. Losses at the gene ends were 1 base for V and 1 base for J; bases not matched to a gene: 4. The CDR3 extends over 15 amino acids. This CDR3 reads CASSLVNGRSYEQYF. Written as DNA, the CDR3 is TGTGCCAGCAGCTTAGTGAACGGGAGGTCCTACGAGCAGTACTTC.

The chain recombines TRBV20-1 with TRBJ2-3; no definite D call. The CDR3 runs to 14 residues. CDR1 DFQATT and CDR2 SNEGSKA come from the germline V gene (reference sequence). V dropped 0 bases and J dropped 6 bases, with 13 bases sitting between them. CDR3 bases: TGCAGTGCTAGAGATCCCCGGGCAGTGGATACGCAGTATTTT. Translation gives CSARDPRAVDTQYF.

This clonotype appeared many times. CDR3 coding DNA: TGCAGTGCTAGAGGTTGGGACAGGGTGGACCCGCCCCAGCATTTT. It codes for CSARGWDRVDPPQHF. The gene calls are TRBV20-1 and TRBJ1-5, with TRBD1 matching 9 bases. Germline V gene lookup returns CDR1 DFQATT and CDR2 SNEGSKA (reference sequence). Trimming cost V 1 base and J 9 bases; bases outside gene matches: 10. This CDR3 comprises 15 residues.

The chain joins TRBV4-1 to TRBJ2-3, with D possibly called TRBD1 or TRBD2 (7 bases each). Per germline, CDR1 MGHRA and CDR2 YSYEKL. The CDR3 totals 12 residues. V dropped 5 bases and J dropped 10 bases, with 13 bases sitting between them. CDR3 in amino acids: CASSKGRGPQYF. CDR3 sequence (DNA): TGCGCCAGCAGCAAGGGGAGGGGGCCGCAGTATTTT.

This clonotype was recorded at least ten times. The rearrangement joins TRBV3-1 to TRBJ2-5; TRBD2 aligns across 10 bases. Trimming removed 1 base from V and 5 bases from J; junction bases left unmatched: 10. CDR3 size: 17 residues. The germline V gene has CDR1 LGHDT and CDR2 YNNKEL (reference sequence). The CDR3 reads CASSQARGASGSETQYF. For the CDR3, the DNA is TGTGCCAGCAGCCAAGCTAGGGGGGCTAGCGGGAGCGAGACCCAGTACTTC.

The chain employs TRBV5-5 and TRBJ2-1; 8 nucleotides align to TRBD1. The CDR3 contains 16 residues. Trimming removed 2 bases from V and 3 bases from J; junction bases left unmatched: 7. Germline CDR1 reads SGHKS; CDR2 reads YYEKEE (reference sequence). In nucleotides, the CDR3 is TGTGCCAGCAGCTTAAGTCAGGGGGCGCTCTACAATGAGCAGTTCTTC. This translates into CASSLSQGALYNEQFF.

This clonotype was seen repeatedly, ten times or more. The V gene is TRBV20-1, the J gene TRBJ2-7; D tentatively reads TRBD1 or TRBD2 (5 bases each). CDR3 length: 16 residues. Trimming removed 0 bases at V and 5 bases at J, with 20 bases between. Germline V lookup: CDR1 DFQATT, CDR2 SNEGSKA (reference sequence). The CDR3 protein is CSAREPGTSIDNEQYF. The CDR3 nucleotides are TGCAGTGCTAGAGAACCAGGGACGTCGATTGACAACGAGCAGTACTTC.

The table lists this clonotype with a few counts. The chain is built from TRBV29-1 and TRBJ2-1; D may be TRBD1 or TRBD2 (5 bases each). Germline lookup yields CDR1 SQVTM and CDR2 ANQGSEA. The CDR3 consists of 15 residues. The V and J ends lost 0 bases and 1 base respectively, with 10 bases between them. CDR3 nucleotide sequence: TGCAGCGTTGAAGAGGGGGACGGATCCTACAATGAGCAGTTCTTC. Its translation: CSVEEGDGSYNEQFF.

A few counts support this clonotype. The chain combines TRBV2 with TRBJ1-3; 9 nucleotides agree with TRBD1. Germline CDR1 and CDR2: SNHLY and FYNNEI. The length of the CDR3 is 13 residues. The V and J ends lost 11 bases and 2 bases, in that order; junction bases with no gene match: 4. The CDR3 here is CAGTGGPGNTIYF. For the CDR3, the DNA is TGTGCCGGAACAGGGGGCCCTGGAAACACCATATATTTT.

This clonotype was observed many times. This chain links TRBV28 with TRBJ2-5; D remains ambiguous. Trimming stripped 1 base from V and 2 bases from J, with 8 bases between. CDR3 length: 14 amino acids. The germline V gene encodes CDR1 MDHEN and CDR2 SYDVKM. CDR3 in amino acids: CASSLYGEQETQYF. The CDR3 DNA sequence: TGTGCCAGCAGTTTATACGGAGAGCAAGAGACCCAGTACTTC.